This T cell receptor (beta chain) was sequenced in a study of cytomegalovirus exposure and HLA in healthy donors. Study results and limitations: Some V segments, TRBV6-2 and TRBV6-3 among them, were indistinguishable and were therefore excluded. Later analysis found that TCR beta chains associated with HLA were more clonally expanded than other, equally common chains.

The CDR3 spans 17 residues. CDR1 is LGHNA, CDR2 YNFKEQ, per germline. The J segment lost 2 bases and the V segment lost 3 bases, leaving 11 bases of the junction unmatched. In the case of this clone: The target antigen is unknown.

A multiplex PCR was run with 60 Vbeta primers and 13 Jbeta primers. Data came from immunoSEQ multiplex PCR; TCRdb stores just in-frame clones and leaves some out. The profile covers about 140,000 clones, with 80% appearing a single time and approximately 1.1% taken by the ten largest. The clonotype originates from a female donor in good health and CMV-seronegative. The V call is TRBV4-2, the J call TRBJ2-3; TRBD2 agrees at 7 bases. Sequenced input: PBMCs. In DNA form, the CDR3 reads TGTGCCAGCAGCCAGGACGCGGGGGTGGGGAACACAGATACGCAGTATTTT. This sequence encodes CASSQDAGVGNTDTQYF.